These 11 T cell receptor beta chains were sequenced from one sample in a study of CD8 T cells in Susac syndrome. RNA totalling roughly 0.45 to 1 ug underwent reverse transcription with random hexamers. Using its own MiXCR run on the immunoSEQ multiplex PCR reads, TCRdb lists one record per CDR3 protein. Of 100,000 to 150,000 distinct CDR3 sequences in the sample, around 96% are singletons; the top ten hold 0.2% to 0.25%. Source material: CD8+ T cells from PBMCs. Source of these receptors: a human donor with Susac syndrome.

V and J are TRBV15 and TRBJ2-7; a possible D gene is TRBD2 (6 bases). Germline V lookup: CDR1 LNHNV, CDR2 YYDKDF (reference sequence). Deletions cut 0 bases from V and 5 bases from J, with 11 bases between. This CDR3 is built from 14 residues. Here the CDR3 DNA reads TGTGCCACCAGCAGAGATTTGGTAGCGGACGAGCAGTACTTC. Translation gives CATSRDLVADEQYF.

The chain combines TRBV27 with TRBJ1-5; D remains ambiguous. The CDR3 loop spans 14 amino acids. Trimming removed 5 bases at V and 3 bases at J, with 11 bases between. CDR1 is MNHEY, CDR2 SMNVEV, per germline (reference sequence). The CDR3 loop reads CASSLRRDNQPQHF. CDR3 DNA: TGTGCCAGCAGTCTCCGTAGGGACAATCAGCCCCAGCATTTT.

The chain uses TRBV12-3 or TRBV12-4 and TRBJ2-1; 14 bases fit TRBD2. The CDR3 runs to 16 residues. Unmatched junction bases numbered 3, after V lost 3 bases and J lost 5 bases. CDR3 coding DNA: TGTGCCAGCAGTTTCTTGGGACTAGCGGGAGACAATGAGCAGTTCTTC. Its translation is CASSFLGLAGDNEQFF.

The gene calls are TRBV5-6 and TRBJ2-7; no clear D gene. The V gene's germline CDR1 is SGHDT and CDR2 YYEEEE. V was clipped by 1 base and J by 3 bases, with 8 bases between them. The CDR3 length is 13 residues. CDR3 amino acids: CASSLNGDYEQYF. CDR3 nucleotide sequence: TGTGCCAGCAGCTTGAACGGAGACTACGAGCAGTACTTC. Together with reference TRBV5-6 and TRBJ2-7, the CDR3 gives the full variable domain: DAGVTQSPTHLIKTRGQQVTLRCSPKSGHDTVSWYQQALGQGPQFIFQYYEEEERQRGNFPDRFSGHQFPNYSSELNVNALLLGDSALYLCASSLNGDYEQYFGPGTRLTVT.

CDR3 in amino acids: CASSSGQGTYEQYF. CDR3 nucleotide sequence: TGTGCCAGCAGTTCCGGACAGGGTACCTACGAGCAGTACTTC. The chain is built from TRBV27 and TRBJ2-7; 8 positions agree with TRBD1. The germline V gene has CDR1 MNHEY and CDR2 SMNVEV (reference sequence). The V and J ends lost 4 bases and 2 bases, in that order; junction bases with no gene match: 4. The CDR3 totals 14 residues.

The chain is built from TRBV20-1 and TRBJ2-3; 10 positions agree with TRBD2. This CDR3 is built from 16 residues. Germline values: CDR1 DFQATT, CDR2 SNEGSKA (reference sequence). Trimming removed 0 bases from V and 2 bases from J; junction bases left unmatched: 5. The CDR3 protein is CSARDIAGGPTDTQYF. The CDR3 nucleotides are TGCAGTGCTAGAGATATAGCGGGAGGCCCCACAGATACGCAGTATTTT.

The chain has TRBV13 and TRBJ1-2; a possible D gene is TRBD1 (6 bases). The CDR3 extends over 14 amino acids. The V and J ends lost 5 bases and 6 bases respectively, with 16 bases between them. The V gene's germline CDR1 is PRHDT and CDR2 FYEKMQ (reference sequence). The DNA for the CDR3 is TGTGCCAGCAGCACCGAGGGGGTGGGAAATGGCTACACCTTC. Translation gives CASSTEGVGNGYTF.

The gene calls are TRBV7-6 and TRBJ2-5, with 10 nucleotides matching TRBD2. In germline, CDR1 is SGHVS, CDR2 FNYEAQ. The ends lost 4 bases at V and 6 bases at J; junction bases unmatched: 14. The CDR3 consists of 17 residues. The CDR3 protein is CASSSGPLAGDRQTQYF. In nucleotides, the CDR3 is TGTGCCAGCAGCTCTGGGCCTCTAGCGGGAGACAGGCAGACCCAGTACTTC.

This clonotype has a single count. The chain couples TRBV12-3 or TRBV12-4 to TRBJ2-7, with 12 positions matching TRBD2. V lost 6 bases and J lost 7; bases outside the gene matches: 13. CDR3 length equals 16 residues. In DNA, the CDR3 is TGTGCCAGCAGATCCCTAGCGGGAGGGCCGGCGGGGGAGCAGTACTTC. Translated, it gives CASRSLAGGPAGEQYF.

V and J are TRBV7-9 and TRBJ2-7; D might be TRBD2 (6 bases). V lost 5 bases to trimming and J lost 4 bases, with 15 bases between them. The CDR3 totals 14 residues. Germline CDR1 is SEHNR and CDR2 is FQNEAQ (reference sequence). CDR3 sequence (DNA): TGTGCCAGCAGCCCGGAGAGACTAGTTTACGAGCAGTACTTC. This gives the protein CASSPERLVYEQYF.

V usage is TRBV7-8 and J usage is TRBJ2-5; D is unresolved. V lost 1 base, J lost 1 base, and 10 bases lay in between. The CDR3 covers 15 residues. Per the germline V gene, CDR1 is SGHVS and CDR2 is FQNEAQ. The CDR3 DNA reads as TGTGCCAGCAGCTTAGGTGTTTGGATCCAAGAGACCCAGTACTTC. This translates into CASSLGVWIQETQYF. Drawing the rest from reference TRBV7-8 and TRBJ2-5, the complete variable domain is GAGVSQSPRYKVAKRGQDVALRCDPISGHVSLFWYQQALGQGPEFLTYFQNEAQLDKSGLPSDRFFAERPEGSVSTLKIQRTQQEDSAVYLCASSLGVWIQETQYFGPGTRLLVL.